This T cell receptor (beta chain) appears in the sequencing data of a study of cytomegalovirus exposure and HLA in healthy donors. PCR employed 60 Vbeta and 13 Jbeta primers. Libraries were prepared by immunoSEQ multiplex PCR; TCRdb keeps only in-frame clonotypes and omits some of them. The table records hundreds of thousands of clones, roughly 80% of them present only once. Study findings and constraints: Earlier results showed most TCR beta V segments being productive about 87% or about 30% of the time.

The ends lost 2 bases at V and 5 bases at J; junction bases unmatched: 8. CDR3 length: 15 residues. Looked up from germline, CDR1 is SEHNR and CDR2 is FQNEAQ (reference sequence). With regard to this clone: Its target is not known.

The chain has TRBV7-9 and TRBJ1-1; 7 bases agree with TRBD1. The sequenced material came from PBMCs. This receptor was identified in a girl aged 2 to 10 in good health and CMV-seronegative. The CDR3 here is CASSLPKTGQTEAFF. The CDR3 region has the DNA TGTGCCAGCAGCTTACCTAAGACAGGGCAAACTGAAGCTTTCTTT. Drawing the rest from reference TRBV7-9 and TRBJ1-1, the complete variable domain is DTGVSQNPRHKITKRGQNVTFRCDPISEHNRLYWYRQTLGQGPEFLTYFQNEAQLEKSRLLSDRFSAERPKGSFSTLEIQRTEQGDSAMYLCASSLPKTGQTEAFFGQGTRLTVV.